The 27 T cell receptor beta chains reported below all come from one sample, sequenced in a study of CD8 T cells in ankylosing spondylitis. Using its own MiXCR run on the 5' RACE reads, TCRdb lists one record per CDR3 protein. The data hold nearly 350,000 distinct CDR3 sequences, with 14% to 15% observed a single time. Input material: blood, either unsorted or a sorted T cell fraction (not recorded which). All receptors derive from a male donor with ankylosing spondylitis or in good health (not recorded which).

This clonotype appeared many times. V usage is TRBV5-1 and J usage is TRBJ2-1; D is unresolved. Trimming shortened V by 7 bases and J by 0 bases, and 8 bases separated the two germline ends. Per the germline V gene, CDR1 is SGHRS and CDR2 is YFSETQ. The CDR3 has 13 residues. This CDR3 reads CASSVDSYNEQFF. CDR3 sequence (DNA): TGCGCCAGCTCTGTCGACTCCTACAATGAGCAGTTCTTC.

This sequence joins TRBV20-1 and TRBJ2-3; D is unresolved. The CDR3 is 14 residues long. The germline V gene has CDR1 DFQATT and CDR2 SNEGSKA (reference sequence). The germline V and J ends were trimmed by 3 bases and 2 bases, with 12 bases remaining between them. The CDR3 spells CSASVGGYTDTQYF. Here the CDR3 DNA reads TGCAGTGCTAGTGTCGGCGGATACACAGATACGCAGTATTTT.

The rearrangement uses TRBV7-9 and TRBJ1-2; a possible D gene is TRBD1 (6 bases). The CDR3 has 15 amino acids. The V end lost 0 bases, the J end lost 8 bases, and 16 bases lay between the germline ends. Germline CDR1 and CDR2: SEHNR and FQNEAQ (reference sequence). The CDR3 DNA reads TGTGCCAGCAGCTTAGCGACGGGGGCGTCAAGGGGCTACACCTTC. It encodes CASSLATGASRGYTF.

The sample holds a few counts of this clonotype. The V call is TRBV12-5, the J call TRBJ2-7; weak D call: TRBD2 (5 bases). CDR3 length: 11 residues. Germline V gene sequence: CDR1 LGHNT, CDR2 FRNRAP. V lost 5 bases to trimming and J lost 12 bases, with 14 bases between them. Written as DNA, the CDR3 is TGTGCTAGTGGTAGCGGCGCGCTCTTGTACTTC. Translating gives CASGSGALLYF. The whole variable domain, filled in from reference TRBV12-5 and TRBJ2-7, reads DARVTQTPRHKVTEMGQEVTMRCQPILGHNTVFWYRQTMMQGLELLAYFRNRAPLDDSGMPKDRFSAEMPDATLATLKIQPSEPRDSAVYFCASGSGALLYFGPGTRLTVT.

CDR3 loop: CASSQDRGTSGSGETQYF. The DNA for the CDR3 is TGTGCCAGCAGCCAAGATCGCGGGACTAGCGGGAGCGGCGAGACCCAGTACTTC. The chain combines TRBV3-1 with TRBJ2-5, with TRBD2 matching over 14 bases. Per the germline V gene, CDR1 is LGHDT and CDR2 is YNNKEL (reference sequence). J was trimmed by 5 bases and V by 0 bases; bases with no gene match: 8. The CDR3 covers 18 residues.

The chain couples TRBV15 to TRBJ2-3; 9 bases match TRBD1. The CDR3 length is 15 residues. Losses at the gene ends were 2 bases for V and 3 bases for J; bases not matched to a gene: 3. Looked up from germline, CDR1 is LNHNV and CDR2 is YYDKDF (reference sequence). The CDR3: CATSRPGQGTDTQYF. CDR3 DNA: TGTGCCACCAGCAGACCGGGACAGGGAACAGATACGCAGTATTTT. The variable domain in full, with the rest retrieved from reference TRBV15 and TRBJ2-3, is DAMVIQNPRYQVTQFGKPVTLSCSQTLNHNVMYWYQQKSSQAPKLLFHYYDKDFNNEADTPDNFQSRRPNTSFCFLDIRSPGLGDTAMYLCATSRPGQGTDTQYFGPGTRLTVL.

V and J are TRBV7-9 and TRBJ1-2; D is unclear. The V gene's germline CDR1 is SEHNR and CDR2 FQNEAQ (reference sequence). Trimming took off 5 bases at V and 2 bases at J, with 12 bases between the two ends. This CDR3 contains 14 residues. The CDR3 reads CASSMETENYGYTF. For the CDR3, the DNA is TGTGCCAGCAGCATGGAGACTGAAAACTATGGCTACACCTTC.

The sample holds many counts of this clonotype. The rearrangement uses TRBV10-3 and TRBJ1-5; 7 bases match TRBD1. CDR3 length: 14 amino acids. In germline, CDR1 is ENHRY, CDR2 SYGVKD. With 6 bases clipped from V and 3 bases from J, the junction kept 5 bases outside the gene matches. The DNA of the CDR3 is TGTGCCATCAGATCCGACAGGGTCAATCAGCCCCAGCATTTT. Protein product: CAIRSDRVNQPQHF.

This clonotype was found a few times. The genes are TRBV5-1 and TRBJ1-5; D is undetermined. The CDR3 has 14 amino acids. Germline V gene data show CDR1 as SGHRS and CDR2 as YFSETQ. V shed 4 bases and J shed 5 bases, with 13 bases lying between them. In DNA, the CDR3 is TGCGCCAGCAGCGAAGGACGGAGCGATCAGCCCCAGCATTTT. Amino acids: CASSEGRSDQPQHF.

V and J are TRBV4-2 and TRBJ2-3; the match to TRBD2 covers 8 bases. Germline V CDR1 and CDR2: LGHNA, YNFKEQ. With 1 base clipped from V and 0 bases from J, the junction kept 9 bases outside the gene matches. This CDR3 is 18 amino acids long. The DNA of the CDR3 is TGTGCCAGCAGCCAAGGGGAACGGGGGGGCCGAAGCACAGATACGCAGTATTTT. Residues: CASSQGERGGRSTDTQYF.

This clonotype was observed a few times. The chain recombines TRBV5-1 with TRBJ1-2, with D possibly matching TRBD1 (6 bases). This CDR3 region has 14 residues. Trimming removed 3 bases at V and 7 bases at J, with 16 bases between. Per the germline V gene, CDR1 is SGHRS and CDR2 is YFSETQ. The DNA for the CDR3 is TGCGCCAGCAGCTATCTACAGGGCGGGGGTGGCTACACCTTC. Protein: CASSYLQGGGGYTF.

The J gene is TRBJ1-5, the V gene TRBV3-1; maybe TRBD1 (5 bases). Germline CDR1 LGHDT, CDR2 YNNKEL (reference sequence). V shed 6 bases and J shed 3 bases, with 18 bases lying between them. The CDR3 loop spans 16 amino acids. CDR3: CASREQTVSLNQPQHF. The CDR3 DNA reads TGTGCCAGCAGGGAACAGACAGTCTCCCTCAATCAGCCCCAGCATTTT.

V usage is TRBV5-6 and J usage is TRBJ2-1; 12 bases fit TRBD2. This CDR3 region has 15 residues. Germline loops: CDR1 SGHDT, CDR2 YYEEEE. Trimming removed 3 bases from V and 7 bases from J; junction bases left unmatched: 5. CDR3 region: CASSSLAGGQNEQFF. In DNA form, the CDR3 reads TGTGCCAGCAGCTCCCTAGCGGGGGGGCAAAATGAGCAGTTCTTC.

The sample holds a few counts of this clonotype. CDR3 sequence: CASSQDTREGYGYTF. The DNA of the CDR3 is TGTGCCAGCAGCCAAGATACTCGGGAGGGCTATGGCTACACCTTC. This chain connects TRBV3-1 to TRBJ1-2; D not certain. Germline CDR1 reads LGHDT; CDR2 reads YNNKEL (reference sequence). The CDR3 totals 15 residues. V was trimmed by 0 bases and J by 4 bases, leaving 12 bases between them.

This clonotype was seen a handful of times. CDR3 loop: CASSSSGTDNTEAFF. DNA of the CDR3: TGTGCCAGCAGCTCTTCCGGGACAGACAACACTGAAGCTTTCTTT. This sequence joins TRBV2 and TRBJ1-1; TRBD1 matches at 7 bases. V lost 6 bases to trimming and J lost 2 bases; unmatched junction nucleotides: 9. The CDR3 contains 15 residues. The germline V gene encodes CDR1 SNHLY and CDR2 FYNNEI.

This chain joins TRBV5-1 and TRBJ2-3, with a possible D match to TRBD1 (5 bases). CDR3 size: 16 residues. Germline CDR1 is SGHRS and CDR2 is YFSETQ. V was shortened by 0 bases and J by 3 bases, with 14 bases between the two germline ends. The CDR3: CASSLGQLQTTDTQYF. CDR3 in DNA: TGCGCCAGCAGCTTGGGACAGTTACAAACTACAGATACGCAGTATTTT. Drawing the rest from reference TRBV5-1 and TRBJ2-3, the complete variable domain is KAGVTQTPRYLIKTRGQQVTLSCSPISGHRSVSWYQQTPGQGLQFLFEYFSETQRNKGNFPGRFSGRQFSNSRSEMNVSTLELGDSALYLCASSLGQLQTTDTQYFGPGTRLTVL.

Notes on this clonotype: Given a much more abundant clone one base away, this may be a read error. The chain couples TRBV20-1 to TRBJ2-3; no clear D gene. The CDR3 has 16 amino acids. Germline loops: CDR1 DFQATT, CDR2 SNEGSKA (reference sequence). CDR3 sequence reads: CCARVRAGESTDTQYF. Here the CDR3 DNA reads TGCTGTGCTAGGGTAAGGGCCGGCGAGAGCACAGATACGCAGTATTTT.

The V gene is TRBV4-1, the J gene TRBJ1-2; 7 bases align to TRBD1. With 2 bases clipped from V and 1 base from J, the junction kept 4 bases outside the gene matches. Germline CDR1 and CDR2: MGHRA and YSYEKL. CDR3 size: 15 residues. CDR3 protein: CASSQPTGSNYGYTF. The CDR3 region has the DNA TGCGCCAGCAGCCAACCGACAGGGAGTAACTATGGCTACACCTTC.

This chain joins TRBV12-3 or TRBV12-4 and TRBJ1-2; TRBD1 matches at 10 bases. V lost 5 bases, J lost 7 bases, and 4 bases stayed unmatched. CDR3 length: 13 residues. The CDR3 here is CASSRQGATGYTF. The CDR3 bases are TGTGCCAGCAGTAGACAGGGGGCGACTGGCTACACCTTC.

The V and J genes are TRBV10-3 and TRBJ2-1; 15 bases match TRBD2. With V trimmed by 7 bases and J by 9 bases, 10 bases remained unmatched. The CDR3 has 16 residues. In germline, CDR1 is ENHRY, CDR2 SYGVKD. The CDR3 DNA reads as TGTGCCATCACAACCGGGACTAGCGGGAGGACGGGTGAGCAGTTCTTC. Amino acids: CAITTGTSGRTGEQFF.

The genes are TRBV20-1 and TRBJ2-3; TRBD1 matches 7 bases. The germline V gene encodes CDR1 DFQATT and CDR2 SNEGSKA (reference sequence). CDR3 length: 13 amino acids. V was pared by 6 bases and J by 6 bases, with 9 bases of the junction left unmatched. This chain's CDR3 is CSAPDTGEDTQYF. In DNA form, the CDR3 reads TGCAGTGCCCCCGATACAGGGGAGGATACGCAGTATTTT.

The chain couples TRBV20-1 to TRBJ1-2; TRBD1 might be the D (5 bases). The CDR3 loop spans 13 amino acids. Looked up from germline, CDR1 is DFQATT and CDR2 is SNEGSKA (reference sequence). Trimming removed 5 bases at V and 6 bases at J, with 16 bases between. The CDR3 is CSAAKPLGDGYTF. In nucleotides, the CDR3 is TGCAGTGCTGCTAAACCTTTGGGGGATGGCTACACCTTC.

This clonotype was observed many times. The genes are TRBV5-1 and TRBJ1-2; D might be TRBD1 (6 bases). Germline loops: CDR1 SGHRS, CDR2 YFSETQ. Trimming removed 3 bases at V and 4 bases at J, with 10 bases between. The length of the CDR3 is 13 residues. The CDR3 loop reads CASSYSTGYGYTF. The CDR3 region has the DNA TGCGCCAGCAGCTACTCGACAGGCTATGGCTACACCTTC. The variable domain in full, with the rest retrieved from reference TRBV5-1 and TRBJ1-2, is KAGVTQTPRYLIKTRGQQVTLSCSPISGHRSVSWYQQTPGQGLQFLFEYFSETQRNKGNFPGRFSGRQFSNSRSEMNVSTLELGDSALYLCASSYSTGYGYTFGSGTRLTVV.

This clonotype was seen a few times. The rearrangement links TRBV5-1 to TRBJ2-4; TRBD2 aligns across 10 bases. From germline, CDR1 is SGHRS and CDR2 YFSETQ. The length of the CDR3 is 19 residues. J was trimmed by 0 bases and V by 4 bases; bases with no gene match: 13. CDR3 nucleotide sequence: TGCGCCAGCAGCAGCCCCCCTAGCGGGGGCCCGTTAGCCAAAAACATTCAGTACTTC. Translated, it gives CASSSPPSGGPLAKNIQYF.

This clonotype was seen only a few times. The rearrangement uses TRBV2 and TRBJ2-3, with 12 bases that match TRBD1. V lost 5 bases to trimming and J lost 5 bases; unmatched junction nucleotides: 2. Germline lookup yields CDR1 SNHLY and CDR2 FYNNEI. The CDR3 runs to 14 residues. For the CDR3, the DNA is TGTGCCAGCAGTCGGGACAGGGGGCGAGATACGCAGTATTTT. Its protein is CASSRDRGRDTQYF. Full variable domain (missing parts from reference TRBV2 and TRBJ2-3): EPEVTQTPSHQVTQMGQEVILRCVPISNHLYFYWYRQILGQKVEFLVSFYNNEISEKSEIFDDQFSVERPDGSNFTLKIRSTKLEDSAMYFCASSRDRGRDTQYFGPGTRLTVL.

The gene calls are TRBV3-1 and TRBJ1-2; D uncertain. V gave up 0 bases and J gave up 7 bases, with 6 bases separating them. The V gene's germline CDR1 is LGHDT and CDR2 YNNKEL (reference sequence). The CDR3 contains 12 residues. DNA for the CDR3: TGTGCCAGCAGCCAAGAAATGGCTGGCTACACCTTC. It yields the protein CASSQEMAGYTF.

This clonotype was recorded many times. The CDR3 DNA sequence: TGTGCCAGCAGTTTCACAGGGTTTAATCAGCCCCAGCATTTT. It yields the protein CASSFTGFNQPQHF. This chain joins TRBV12-3 or TRBV12-4 and TRBJ1-5, with D possibly being TRBD1 (6 bases). V gave up 3 bases and J gave up 4 bases, with 10 bases separating them. The CDR3 is 14 residues long.